This entry lists 11 T cell receptor beta chains sequenced from one sample in a study of Graves' ophthalmopathy and Graves' hyperthyroidism. Beta-chain TCR CDR3 regions were amplified from RNA transcripts. The first-round RT-PCR employed HTBI primers together with the Qiagen OneStep RT-PCR kit. A multiplex PCR was then performed as the second round. Each CDR3 protein is one row after TCRdb ran MiXCR on the multiplex PCR reads. The sample has a few hundred thousand distinct CDR3 sequences, about 17% seen once; the top ten hold roughly 2.4%. The sequenced sample consisted of peripheral blood. These receptor sequences come from an adult woman with stable Graves' hyperthyroidism.

There are many counts of this clonotype. The rearrangement uses TRBV28 and TRBJ2-7; unclear D gene. CDR1 and CDR2 (germline): MDHEN, SYDVKM. Trimming cost V 5 bases and J 0 bases, with 8 bases left between them. There are 13 residues in the CDR3. Written as DNA, the CDR3 is TGTGCCAGCAGTCGGGCAAGCTCCTACGAGCAGTACTTC. Its protein is CASSRASSYEQYF.

This clonotype was recorded a few times. One junction end does not reproduce the germline sequence, and a read error may be involved. The rearrangement uses TRBV12-3 or TRBV12-4 and TRBJ1-2; 11 bases map to TRBD1. The CDR3 extends over 14 amino acids. In nucleotides, the CDR3 is TGTGCCAACAGTTGGACAGGGGGCGACTATGGCTACACCTTC. Translating gives CANSWTGGDYGYTF.

This clonotype has a count of ten or more. A much larger clonotype is one base distant, so this may be a read error. V usage is TRBV2 and J usage is TRBJ1-1, with a weak D call TRBD1 (6 bases). The CDR3 runs to 14 residues. CDR1 is SNHLY, CDR2 FYNNEI, per germline. CDR3: CASNRERLNTVAFF. CDR3 in DNA: TGTGCCAGCAACAGGGAGAGACTTAACACTGTAGCTTTCTTT.

The chain has TRBV11-1 and TRBJ2-2, with 10 bases that match TRBD1. The V and J ends lost 5 bases and 4 bases, in that order; junction bases with no gene match: 7. The CDR3 sequence is 16 residues long. Germline-derived CDR1 and CDR2 are SGHAT and FQDESV (reference sequence). The CDR3 DNA follows: TGTGCCAGCAGCCACTGGACAGGGGGTGTCACCGGGGAGCTGTTTTTT. This encodes CASSHWTGGVTGELFF.

Ten or more counts support this clonotype. The chain couples TRBV20-1 to TRBJ2-7; D is unclear. Germline V gene data show CDR1 as DFQATT and CDR2 as SNEGSKA (reference sequence). The CDR3 has 14 residues. Trimming cost V 1 base and J 6 bases, with 16 bases left between them. The CDR3 region has the DNA TGCAGTGCTAGAGCGGGCTTGACGTTGGGCGAGCAGTACTTC. Protein: CSARAGLTLGEQYF.

The CDR3 reads CASFTANTEAFF. The CDR3 DNA reads as TGTGCGAGTTTTACAGCGAACACTGAAGCTTTCTTT. The chain joins TRBV28 to TRBJ1-1; D uncertain. Germline V CDR1 and CDR2: MDHEN, SYDVKM. The CDR3 consists of 12 residues.

The chain uses TRBV4-3 and TRBJ2-7; TRBD1 or TRBD2 may be the D gene (5 bases each). The V gene lost 4 bases and the J gene lost 2 bases, with 15 bases spanning the gap. The CDR3 covers 15 residues. Germline V CDR1 and CDR2: LGHNA, YSLEER. CDR3 DNA sequence: TGCGCCAGCAGCCCATGGGACCTGAGCCCCTACGAGCAGTACTTC. It is translated as CASSPWDLSPYEQYF.

This clonotype appeared once. This chain joins TRBV6-1 and TRBJ1-2; D possibly corresponds to TRBD1 (6 bases). CDR3 length equals 15 residues. Germline loops: CDR1 MNHNS, CDR2 SASEGT. The germline V and J ends were trimmed by 6 bases and 2 bases, with 16 bases remaining between them. CDR3 nucleotides: TGTGCCAGCAGAGTACAACCGACAGGCAACTATGGCTACACCTTC. It encodes CASRVQPTGNYGYTF.

This clonotype was seen more than once but under ten times. The V call is TRBV4-3, the J call TRBJ2-7, with 9 bases lining up with TRBD1. The V and J ends lost 4 bases and 3 bases, in that order; junction bases with no gene match: 7. Germline V lookup: CDR1 LGHNA, CDR2 YSLEER. CDR3 length equals 15 residues. In DNA, the CDR3 is TGCGCCAGCAGCCCGGACAGGGGACTAATCTACGAGCAGTACTTC. This codes for CASSPDRGLIYEQYF.

Ten or more counts support this clonotype. The V call is TRBV12-5, the J call TRBJ2-5, with 11 bases identical to TRBD2. This CDR3 is built from 16 residues. Trimming at V came to 5 bases and at J to 2 bases, leaving 7 bases not matched to a gene. CDR1 LGHNT and CDR2 FRNRAP come from the germline V gene. CDR3 region: CASGAGTSGDQETQYF. The CDR3 nucleotides are TGTGCTAGTGGTGCCGGGACTAGCGGAGATCAAGAGACCCAGTACTTC.

This clonotype was seen at least ten times. The rearrangement joins TRBV12-3 or TRBV12-4 to TRBJ2-2; the D is unclear. The V gene lost 2 bases and the J gene lost 6 bases, with 7 bases spanning the gap. The length of the CDR3 is 13 residues. The CDR3, as DNA: TGTGCCAGCAGTTTACTTCAGGCCGGGGAGCTGTTTTTT. As protein: CASSLLQAGELFF.